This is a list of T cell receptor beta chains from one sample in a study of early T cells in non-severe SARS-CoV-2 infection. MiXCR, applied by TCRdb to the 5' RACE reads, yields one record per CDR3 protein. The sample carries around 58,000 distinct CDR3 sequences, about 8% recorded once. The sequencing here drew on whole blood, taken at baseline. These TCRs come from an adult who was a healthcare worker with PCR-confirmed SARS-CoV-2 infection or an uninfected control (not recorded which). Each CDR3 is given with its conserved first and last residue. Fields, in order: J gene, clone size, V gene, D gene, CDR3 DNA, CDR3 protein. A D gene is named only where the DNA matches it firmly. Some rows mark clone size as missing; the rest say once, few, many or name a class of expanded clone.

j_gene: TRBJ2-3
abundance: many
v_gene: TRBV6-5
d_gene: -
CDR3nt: TGTGCCAGCAGTTACCTGGGGCCCACAGATACGCAGTATTTT
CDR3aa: CASSYLGPTDTQYF

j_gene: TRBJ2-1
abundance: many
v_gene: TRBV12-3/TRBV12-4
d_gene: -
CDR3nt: TGTGCCAGTAGTTTAGTCTGGGACACACTTGTCGATGAGCAGTTCTTC
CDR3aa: CASSLVWDTLVDEQFF

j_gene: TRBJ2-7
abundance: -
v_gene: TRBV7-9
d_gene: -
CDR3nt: TGTGCCAGCAGCGGCGCCCGGGGACCGCAGGGATCGTCCTACGAGCAGTACTTC
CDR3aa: CASSGARGPQGSSYEQYF

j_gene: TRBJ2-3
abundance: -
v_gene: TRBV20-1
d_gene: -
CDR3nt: TGCAGTGCTAGTTGGCGGGGACGGAGGGATACGCAGTATTTT
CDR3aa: CSASWRGRRDTQYF

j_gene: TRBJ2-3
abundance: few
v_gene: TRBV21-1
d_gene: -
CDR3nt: TGTGCCAGCAGCAAAACCACAGATACGCAGTATTTT
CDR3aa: CASSKTTDTQYF

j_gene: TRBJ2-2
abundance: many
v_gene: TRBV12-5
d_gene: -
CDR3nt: TGTGCTAGTGGTTACCCAGGGGCAGCCGGGGAGCTGTTTTTT
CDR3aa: CASGYPGAAGELFF

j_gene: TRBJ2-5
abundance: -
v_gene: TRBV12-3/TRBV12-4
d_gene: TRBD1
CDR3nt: TGTGCCAGCAGGCGGGACAGGGGAGAGACCCAGTACTTC
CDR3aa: CASRRDRGETQYF

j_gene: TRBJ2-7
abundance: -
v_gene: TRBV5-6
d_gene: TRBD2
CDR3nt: TGTGCCAGCAGCTTCTTCCCTTTTACTAGCGGTGACTCCTACGAGCAGTACTTC
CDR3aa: CASSFFPFTSGDSYEQYF

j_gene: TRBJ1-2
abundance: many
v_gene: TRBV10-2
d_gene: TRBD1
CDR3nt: TGCGCCAGCAGTGAAGGGGGACAGCCCGTCCGTCTAACTGGCTACACCTTC
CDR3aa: CASSEGGQPVRLTGYTF

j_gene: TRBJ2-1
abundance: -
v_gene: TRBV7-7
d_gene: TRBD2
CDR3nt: TGTGCTAGCAGCTTAGGCCCAAGCGGGAGCTATGAGCAGTTCTTC
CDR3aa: CASSLGPSGSYEQFF

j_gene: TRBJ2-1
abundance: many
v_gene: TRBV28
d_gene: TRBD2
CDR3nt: TGTGCCAGCGTCCCAGCTTTCTTGGGACTAGCGAAAGTTAGCAATGAGCAGTTCTTC
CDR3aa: CASVPAFLGLAKVSNEQFF

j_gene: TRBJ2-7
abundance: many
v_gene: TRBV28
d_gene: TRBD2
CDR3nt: TGTGCCAGCAAGCAACTACCGGGACTAGCGGGAAAGTACGAGCAGTACTTC
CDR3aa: CASKQLPGLAGKYEQYF

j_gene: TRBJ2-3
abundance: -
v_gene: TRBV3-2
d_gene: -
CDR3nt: TGTGCCAGCAGCCAACAGACTAGCGGCACAGATACGCAGTATTTT
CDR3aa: CASSQQTSGTDTQYF

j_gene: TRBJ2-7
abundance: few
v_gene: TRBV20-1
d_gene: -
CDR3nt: TGCAGTGCTCTCCCTTTCGTCACAGGCTACGAGCAGTACTTC
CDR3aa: CSALPFVTGYEQYF

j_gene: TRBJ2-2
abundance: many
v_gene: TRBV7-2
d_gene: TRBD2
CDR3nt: TGTGCCAGCAGCGCGGGACTAGCGGGAATGATCGCGAACACCGGGGAGCTGTTTTTT
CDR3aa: CASSAGLAGMIANTGELFF

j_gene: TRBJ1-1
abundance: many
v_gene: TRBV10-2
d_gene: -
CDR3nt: TGCGCCAGCAGTGAGGGGGCGAGGACTGAAGCTTTCTTT
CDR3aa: CASSEGARTEAFF

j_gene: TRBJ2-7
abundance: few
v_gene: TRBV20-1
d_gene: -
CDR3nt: TGCAGTGCTACAGGGTTTTCCTCCTACGAGCAGTACTTC
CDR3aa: CSATGFSSYEQYF

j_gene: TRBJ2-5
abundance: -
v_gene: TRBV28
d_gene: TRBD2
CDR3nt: TGTGCCAGCACGGGAGGGGCCCCGGAGACCCAGTACTTC
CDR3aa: CASTGGAPETQYF

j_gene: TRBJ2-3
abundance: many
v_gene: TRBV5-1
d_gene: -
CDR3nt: TGCGCCAGCAGCTTGGTGTTCATTAGCACAGATACGCAGTATTTT
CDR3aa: CASSLVFISTDTQYF

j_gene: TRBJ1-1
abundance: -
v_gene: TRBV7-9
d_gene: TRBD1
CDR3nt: TGTGCCAGCAGGCGACAGGGAAAAGCTTTCTTT
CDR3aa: CASRRQGKAFF

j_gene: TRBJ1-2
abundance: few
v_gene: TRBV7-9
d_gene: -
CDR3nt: TGTGCCAGCAGCCTAGGCCCTAAGGACACAGACTATGGCTACACCTTC
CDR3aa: CASSLGPKDTDYGYTF

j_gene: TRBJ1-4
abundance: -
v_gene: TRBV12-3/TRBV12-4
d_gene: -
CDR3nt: TGTGCCAGCAGTCCCGTACCCTACGGAGGGGAAAAACTGTTTTTT
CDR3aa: CASSPVPYGGEKLFF

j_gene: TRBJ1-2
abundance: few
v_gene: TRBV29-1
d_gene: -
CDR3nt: TGCAGCGTTGTAGACGGCTACACCTTC
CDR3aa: CSVVDGYTF

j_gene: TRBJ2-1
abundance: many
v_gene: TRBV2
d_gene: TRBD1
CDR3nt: TGTGCCAGTAGACAGGGGGTGCACAATGAGCAGTTCTTC
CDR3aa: CASRQGVHNEQFF

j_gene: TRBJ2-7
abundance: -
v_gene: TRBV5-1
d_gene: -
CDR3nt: TGCGCCAGCAGCTATGGTTGGGGGAGAGTCAACGAGCAGTACTTC
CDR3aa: CASSYGWGRVNEQYF

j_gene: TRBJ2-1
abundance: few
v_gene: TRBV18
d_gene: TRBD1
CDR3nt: TGTGCCAGCTCACCACCGGACAGGGGGAGGTGGCAGTTCTTC
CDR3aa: CASSPPDRGRWQFF

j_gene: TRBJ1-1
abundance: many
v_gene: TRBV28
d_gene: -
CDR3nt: TGTGCCAGCGGGACCGGCAGTAGGAACACTGAAGCTTTCTTT
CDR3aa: CASGTGSRNTEAFF

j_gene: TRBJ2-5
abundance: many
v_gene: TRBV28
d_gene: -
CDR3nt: TGTGCCAGCAGTTCCCACCTCGTCAGGGAGGGGGATTGGCAAGAGACCCAGTACTTC
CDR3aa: CASSSHLVREGDWQETQYF

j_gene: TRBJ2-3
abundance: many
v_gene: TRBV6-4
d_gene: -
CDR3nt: TGTGCCAGCAGTGACTCGTCCGGGAGTGCAGATACGCAGTATTTT
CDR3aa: CASSDSSGSADTQYF

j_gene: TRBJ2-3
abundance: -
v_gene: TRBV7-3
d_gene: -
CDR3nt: TGTGCCAGCAGCGACCGTAGCACAGATACGCAGTATTTT
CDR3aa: CASSDRSTDTQYF

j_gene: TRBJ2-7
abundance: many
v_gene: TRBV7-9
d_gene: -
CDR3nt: TGTGCCAGCAGACCGGTCAGTAGTTCGGGGGAGCAGTACTTC
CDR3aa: CASRPVSSSGEQYF

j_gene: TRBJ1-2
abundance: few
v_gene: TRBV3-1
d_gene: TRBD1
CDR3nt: TGTGCCAGCAGCCAAGAGGCAGGGGGTTATGGCTACACCTTC
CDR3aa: CASSQEAGGYGYTF

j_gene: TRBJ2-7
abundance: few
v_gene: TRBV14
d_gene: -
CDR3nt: TGTGCCAGCAGCCAAGGCATAGGGGCCTACGAGCAGTACTTC
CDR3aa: CASSQGIGAYEQYF

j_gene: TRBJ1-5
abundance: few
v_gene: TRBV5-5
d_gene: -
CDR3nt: TGTGCCAGCAGCTTGAGGGGACTAACGACCAATCAGCCCCAGCATTTT
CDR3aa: CASSLRGLTTNQPQHF

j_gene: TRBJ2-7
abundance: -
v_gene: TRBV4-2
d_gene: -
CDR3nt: TGTGCCAGCAGCCAAGATATGAGGGTGGCGCAGTACTTC
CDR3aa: CASSQDMRVAQYF

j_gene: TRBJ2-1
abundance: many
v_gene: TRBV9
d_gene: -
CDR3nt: TGTGCCAGCAGCGTCCCCTCCCGGCAGGGAAATCTTCGGAATGAGCAGTTCTTC
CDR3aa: CASSVPSRQGNLRNEQFF

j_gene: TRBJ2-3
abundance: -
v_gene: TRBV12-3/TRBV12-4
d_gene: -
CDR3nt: TGTGCCAGCAGTTTCGGATCTAGCACAGATACGCAGTATTTT
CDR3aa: CASSFGSSTDTQYF

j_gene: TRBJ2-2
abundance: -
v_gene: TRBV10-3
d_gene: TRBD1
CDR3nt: TGTGCCATCAGAGGGGACAGGGGAAACACCGGGGAGCTGTTTTTT
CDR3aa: CAIRGDRGNTGELFF

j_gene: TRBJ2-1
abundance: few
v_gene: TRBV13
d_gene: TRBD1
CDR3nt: TGTGCCAGCAGCTTCCAGGGGGACTACAATGAGCAGTTCTTC
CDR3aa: CASSFQGDYNEQFF

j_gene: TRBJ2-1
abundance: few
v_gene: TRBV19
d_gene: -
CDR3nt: TGTGCCAGTAGTATACCCGGACCCACCTCCTACAATGAGCAGTTCTTC
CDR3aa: CASSIPGPTSYNEQFF

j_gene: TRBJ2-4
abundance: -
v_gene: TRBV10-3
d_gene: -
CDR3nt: TGTGCCATCAGTGAGGATGTCAAAAACATTCAGTACTTC
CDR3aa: CAISEDVKNIQYF

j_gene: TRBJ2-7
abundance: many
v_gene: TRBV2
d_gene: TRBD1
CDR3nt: TGTGCCAGCAGGCGAGACAGGGGCCTCTCCTACGAGCAGTACTTC
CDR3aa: CASRRDRGLSYEQYF

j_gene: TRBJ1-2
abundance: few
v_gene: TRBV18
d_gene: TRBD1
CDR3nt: TGTGCCAGCTCACCCGCCAGACAGGGGTCTGGCTACACCTTC
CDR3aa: CASSPARQGSGYTF

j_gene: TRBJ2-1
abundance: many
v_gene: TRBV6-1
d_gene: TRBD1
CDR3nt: TGTGCCAGCTTAAGGGACAGGCAAAACAATGAGCAGTTCTTC
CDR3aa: CASLRDRQNNEQFF

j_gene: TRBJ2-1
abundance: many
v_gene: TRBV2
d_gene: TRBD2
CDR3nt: TGTGCCAGCAGGGAGCGGGAGCTATGGGAGCAGTTCTTC
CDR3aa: CASRERELWEQFF

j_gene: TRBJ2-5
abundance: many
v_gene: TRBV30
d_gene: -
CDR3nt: TGTGCCTGGAGCGGAAGAGAGACCCAGTACTTC
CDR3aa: CAWSGRETQYF

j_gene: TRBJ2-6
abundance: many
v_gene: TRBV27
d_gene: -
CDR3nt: TGTGCCAGCAGTTTGGACGGAACGTCTGGGGCCAACGTCCTGACTTTC
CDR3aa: CASSLDGTSGANVLTF

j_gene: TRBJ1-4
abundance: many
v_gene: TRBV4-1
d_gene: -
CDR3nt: TGCGCCAGCAGCCACGGGGGGTTGAATGAAAAACTGTTTTTT
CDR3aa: CASSHGGLNEKLFF

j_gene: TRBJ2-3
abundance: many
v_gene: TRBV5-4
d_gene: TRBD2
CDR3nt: TGTGCCAGCAGCCCGGGAACTTTCGGCGGGGGGGAAGCCAATACGCAGTATTTT
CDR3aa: CASSPGTFGGGEANTQYF

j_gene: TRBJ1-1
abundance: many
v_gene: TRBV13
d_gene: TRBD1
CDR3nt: TGTGCCAGCAGCTCACCGGGACAGGGGAAGGACACTGAAGCTTTCTTT
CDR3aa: CASSSPGQGKDTEAFF

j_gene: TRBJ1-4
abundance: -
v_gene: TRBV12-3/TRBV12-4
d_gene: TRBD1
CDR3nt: TGTGCCAGCAGTTTTGGCCCCCGAGGGGGCGGTAATGAAAAACTGTTTTTT
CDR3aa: CASSFGPRGGGNEKLFF

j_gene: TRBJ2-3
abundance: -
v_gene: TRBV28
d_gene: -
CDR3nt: TGTGCCAGCAGTGGACAGATCACAGATACGCAGTATTTT
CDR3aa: CASSGQITDTQYF

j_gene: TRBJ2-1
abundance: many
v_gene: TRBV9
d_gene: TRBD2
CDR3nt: TGTGCCAGCAGCGTAACCGGGACTAGCGTCCACAATGAGCAGTTCTTC
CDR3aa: CASSVTGTSVHNEQFF

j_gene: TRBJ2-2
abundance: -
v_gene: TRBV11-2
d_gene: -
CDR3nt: TGTGCCAGCAGCTTATCGGGGGAGCTTAACACCGGGGAGCTGTTTTTT
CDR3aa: CASSLSGELNTGELFF

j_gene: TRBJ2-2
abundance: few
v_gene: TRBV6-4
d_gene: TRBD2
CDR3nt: TGTGCCAGCAGTGCAACGGCGGGAGGGAACACCGGGGAGCTGTTTTTT
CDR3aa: CASSATAGGNTGELFF